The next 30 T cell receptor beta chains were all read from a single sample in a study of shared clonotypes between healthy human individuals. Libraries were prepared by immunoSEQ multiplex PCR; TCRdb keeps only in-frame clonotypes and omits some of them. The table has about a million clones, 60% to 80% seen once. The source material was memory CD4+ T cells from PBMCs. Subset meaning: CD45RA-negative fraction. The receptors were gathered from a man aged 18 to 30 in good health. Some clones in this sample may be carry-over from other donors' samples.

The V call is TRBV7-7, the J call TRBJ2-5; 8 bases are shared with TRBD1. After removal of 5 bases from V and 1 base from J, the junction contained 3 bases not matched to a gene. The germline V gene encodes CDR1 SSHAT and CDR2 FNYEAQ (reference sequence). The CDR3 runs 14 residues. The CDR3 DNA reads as TGTGCCAGCAGCGGGACAGGCCTCCAAGAGACCCAGTACTTC. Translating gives CASSGTGLQETQYF.

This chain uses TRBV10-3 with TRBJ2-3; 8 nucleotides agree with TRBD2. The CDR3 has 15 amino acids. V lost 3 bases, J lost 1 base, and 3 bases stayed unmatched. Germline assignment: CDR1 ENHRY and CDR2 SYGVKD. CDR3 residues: CAISERGLGTDTQYF. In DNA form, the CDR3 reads TGTGCCATCAGTGAAAGGGGACTAGGCACAGATACGCAGTATTTT.

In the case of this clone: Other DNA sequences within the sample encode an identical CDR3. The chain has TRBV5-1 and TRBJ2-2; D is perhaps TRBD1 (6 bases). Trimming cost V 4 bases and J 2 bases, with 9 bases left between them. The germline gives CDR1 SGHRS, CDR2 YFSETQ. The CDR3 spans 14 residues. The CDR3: CASSPGQNTGELFF. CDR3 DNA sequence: TGCGCCAGCAGCCCGGGACAAAACACCGGGGAGCTGTTTTTT.

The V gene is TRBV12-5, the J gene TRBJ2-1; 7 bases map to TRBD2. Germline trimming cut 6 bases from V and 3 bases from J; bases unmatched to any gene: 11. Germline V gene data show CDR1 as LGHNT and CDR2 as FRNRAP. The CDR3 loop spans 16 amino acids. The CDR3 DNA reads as TGTGCTAGTGGCCTCGGACTAGTCGGGGTCTACAATGAGCAGTTCTTC. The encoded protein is CASGLGLVGVYNEQFF.

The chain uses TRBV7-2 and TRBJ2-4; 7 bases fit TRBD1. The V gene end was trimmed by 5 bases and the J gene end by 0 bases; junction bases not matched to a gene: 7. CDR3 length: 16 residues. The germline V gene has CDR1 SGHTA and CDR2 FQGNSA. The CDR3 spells CASSPDRALAKNIQYF. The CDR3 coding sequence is TGTGCCAGCAGCCCTGACAGGGCCTTAGCCAAAAACATTCAGTACTTC.

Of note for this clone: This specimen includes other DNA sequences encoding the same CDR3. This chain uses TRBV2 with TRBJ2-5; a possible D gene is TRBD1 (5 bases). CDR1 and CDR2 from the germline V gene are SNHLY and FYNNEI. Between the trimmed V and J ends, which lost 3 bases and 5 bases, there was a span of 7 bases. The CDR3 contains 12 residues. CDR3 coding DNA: TGTGCCAGCAGTGACAGGGCGGAGACCCAGTACTTC. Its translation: CASSDRAETQYF.

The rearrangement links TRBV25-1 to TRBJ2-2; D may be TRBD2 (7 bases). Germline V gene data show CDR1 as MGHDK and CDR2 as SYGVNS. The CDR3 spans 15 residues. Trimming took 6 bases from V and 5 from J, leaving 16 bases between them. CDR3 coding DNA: TGTGCCAGCAGGAAAGAGGGGGGGCAGACCGGGGAGCTGTTTTTT. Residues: CASRKEGGQTGELFF.

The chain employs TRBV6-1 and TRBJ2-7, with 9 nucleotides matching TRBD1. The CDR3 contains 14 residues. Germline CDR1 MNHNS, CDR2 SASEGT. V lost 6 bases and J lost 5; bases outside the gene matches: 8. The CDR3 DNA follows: TGTGCCAGCAGGTGGACAGGGGTAATCGACGAGCAGTACTTC. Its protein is CASRWTGVIDEQYF.

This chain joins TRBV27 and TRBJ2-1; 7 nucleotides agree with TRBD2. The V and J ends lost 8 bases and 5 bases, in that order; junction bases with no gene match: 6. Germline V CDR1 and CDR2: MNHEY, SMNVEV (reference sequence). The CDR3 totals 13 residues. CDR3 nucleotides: TGTGCCAGCTGTACAGCGGGGCACAATGAGCAGTTCTTC. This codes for CASCTAGHNEQFF.

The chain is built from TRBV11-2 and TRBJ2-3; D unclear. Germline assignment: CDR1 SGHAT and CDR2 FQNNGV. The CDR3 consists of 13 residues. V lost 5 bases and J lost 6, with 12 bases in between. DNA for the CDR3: TGTGCCAGCAGCATTGTACGGGCTGATACGCAGTATTTT. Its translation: CASSIVRADTQYF.

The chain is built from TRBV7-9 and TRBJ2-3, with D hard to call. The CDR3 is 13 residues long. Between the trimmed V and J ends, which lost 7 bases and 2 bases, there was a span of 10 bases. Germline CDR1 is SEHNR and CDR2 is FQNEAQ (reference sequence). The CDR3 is CASTPPYTDTQYF. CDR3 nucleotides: TGTGCCAGCACCCCCCCATACACAGATACGCAGTATTTT. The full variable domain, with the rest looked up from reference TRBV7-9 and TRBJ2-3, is DTGVSQNPRHKITKRGQNVTFRCDPISEHNRLYWYRQTLGQGPEFLTYFQNEAQLEKSRLLSDRFSAERPKGSFSTLEIQRTEQGDSAMYLCASTPPYTDTQYFGPGTRLTVL.

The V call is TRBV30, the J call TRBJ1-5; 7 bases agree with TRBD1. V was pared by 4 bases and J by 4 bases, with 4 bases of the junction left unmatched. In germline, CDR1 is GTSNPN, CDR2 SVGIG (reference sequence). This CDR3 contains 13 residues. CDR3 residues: CAWTSDRNQPQHF. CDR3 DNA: TGTGCCTGGACCTCGGACAGGAATCAGCCCCAGCATTTT.

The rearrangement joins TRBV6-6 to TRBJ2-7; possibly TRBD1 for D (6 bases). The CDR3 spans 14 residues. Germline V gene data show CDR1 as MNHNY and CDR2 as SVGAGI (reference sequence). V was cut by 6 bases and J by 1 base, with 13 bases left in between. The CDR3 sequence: CASRLGTMSYEQYF. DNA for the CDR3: TGTGCCAGCAGACTCGGGACAATGTCCTACGAGCAGTACTTC.

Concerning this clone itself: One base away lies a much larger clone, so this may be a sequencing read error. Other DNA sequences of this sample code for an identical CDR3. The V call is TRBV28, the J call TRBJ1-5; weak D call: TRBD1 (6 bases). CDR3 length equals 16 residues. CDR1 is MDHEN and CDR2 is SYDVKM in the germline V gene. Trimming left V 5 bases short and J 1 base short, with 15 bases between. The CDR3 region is CASSRTGGGSNQPQHF. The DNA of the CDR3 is TGTGCCAGCAGTAGGACGGGGGGCGGGAGCAATCAGCCCCAGCATTTT.

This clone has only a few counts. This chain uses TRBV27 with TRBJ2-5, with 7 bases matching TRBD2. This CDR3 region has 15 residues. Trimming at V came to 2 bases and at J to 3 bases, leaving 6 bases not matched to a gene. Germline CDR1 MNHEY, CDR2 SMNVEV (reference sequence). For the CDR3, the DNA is TGTGCCAGCAGTTTACGGGGAGGGTTGGAAGAGACCCAGTACTTC. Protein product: CASSLRGGLEETQYF.

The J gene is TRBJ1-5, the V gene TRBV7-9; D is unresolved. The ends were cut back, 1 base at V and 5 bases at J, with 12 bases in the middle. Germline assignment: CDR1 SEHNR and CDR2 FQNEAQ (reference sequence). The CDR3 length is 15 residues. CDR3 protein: CASSLGVGRDQPQHF. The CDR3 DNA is TGTGCCAGCAGCTTAGGGGTCGGGCGCGATCAGCCCCAGCATTTT.

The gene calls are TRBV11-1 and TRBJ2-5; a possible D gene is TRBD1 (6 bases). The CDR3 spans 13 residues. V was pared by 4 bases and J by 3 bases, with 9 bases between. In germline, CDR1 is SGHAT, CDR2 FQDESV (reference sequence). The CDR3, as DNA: TGTGCCAGCAGCTGGGACAAAAAAGAGACCCAGTACTTC. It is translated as CASSWDKKETQYF.

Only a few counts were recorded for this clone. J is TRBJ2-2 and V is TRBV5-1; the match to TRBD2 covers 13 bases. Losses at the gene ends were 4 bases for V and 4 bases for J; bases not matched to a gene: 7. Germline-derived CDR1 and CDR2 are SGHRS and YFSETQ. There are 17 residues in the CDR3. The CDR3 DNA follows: TGCGCCAGCAGCGGAGGACTAGCGGGAGTAGTCACCGGGGAGCTGTTTTTT. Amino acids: CASSGGLAGVVTGELFF.

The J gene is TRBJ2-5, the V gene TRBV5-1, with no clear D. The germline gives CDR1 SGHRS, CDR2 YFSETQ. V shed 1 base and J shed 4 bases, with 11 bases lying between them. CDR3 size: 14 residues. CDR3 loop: CASSLRRTAETQYF. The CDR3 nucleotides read TGCGCCAGCAGCTTGAGAAGGACCGCAGAGACCCAGTACTTC.

In nucleotides, the CDR3 is TGTGCCAGCAGCTTAGGAAGGGAGACCACAGATACGCAGTATTTT. Its protein product is CASSLGRETTDTQYF. V and J are TRBV11-2 and TRBJ2-3, with a weak D call TRBD2 (5 bases). Germline CDR1 reads SGHAT; CDR2 reads FQNNGV. Trimming took 1 base from V and 2 from J, leaving 10 bases between them. CDR3 length equals 15 residues.

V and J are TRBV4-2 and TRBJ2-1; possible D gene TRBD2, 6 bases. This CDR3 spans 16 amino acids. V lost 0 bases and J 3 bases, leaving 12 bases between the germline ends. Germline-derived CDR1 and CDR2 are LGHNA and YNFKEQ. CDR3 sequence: CASSQESGGNYNEQFF. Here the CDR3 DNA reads TGTGCCAGCAGCCAAGAGAGCGGCGGGAACTACAATGAGCAGTTCTTC.

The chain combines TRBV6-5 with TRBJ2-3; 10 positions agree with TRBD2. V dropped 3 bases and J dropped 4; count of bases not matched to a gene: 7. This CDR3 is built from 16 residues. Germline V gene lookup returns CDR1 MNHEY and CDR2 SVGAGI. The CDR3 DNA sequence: TGTGCCAGCAGTTATTACAGGACTAGCGGCCCAGATACGCAGTATTTT. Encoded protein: CASSYYRTSGPDTQYF.

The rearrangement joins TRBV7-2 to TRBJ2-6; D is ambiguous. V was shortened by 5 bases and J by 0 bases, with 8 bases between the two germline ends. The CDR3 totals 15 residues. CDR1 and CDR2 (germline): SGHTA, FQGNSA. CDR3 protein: CASSRTDSGANVLTF. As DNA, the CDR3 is TGTGCCAGCAGCCGAACAGACTCTGGGGCCAACGTCCTGACTTTC.

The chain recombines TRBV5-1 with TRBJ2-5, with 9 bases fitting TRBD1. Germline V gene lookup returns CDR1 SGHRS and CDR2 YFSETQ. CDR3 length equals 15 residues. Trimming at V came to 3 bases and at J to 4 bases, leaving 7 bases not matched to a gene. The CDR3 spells CASSSGQGMRETQYF. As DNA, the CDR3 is TGCGCCAGCAGCTCAGGACAGGGGATGCGAGAGACCCAGTACTTC.

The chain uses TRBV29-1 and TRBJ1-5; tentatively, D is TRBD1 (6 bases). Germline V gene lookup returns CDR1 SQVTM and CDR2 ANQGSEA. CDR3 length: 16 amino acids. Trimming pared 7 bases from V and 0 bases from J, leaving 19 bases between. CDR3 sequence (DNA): TGCAGCGCTGTGGTGGGCAGGGGACTTAGCAATCAGCCCCAGCATTTT. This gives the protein CSAVVGRGLSNQPQHF.

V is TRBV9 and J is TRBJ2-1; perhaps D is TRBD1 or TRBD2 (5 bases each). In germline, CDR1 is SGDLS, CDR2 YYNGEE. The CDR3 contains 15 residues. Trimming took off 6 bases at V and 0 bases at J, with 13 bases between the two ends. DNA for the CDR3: TGTGCCAGCACCCCTGGGGACCCCTCCTACAATGAGCAGTTCTTC. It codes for CASTPGDPSYNEQFF.

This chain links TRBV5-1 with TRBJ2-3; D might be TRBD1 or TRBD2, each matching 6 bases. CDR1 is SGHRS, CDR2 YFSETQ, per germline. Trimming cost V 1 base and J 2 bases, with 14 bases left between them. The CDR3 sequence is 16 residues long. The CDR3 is CASSLRGTDFTDTQYF. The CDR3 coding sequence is TGCGCCAGCAGCTTGAGGGGGACTGATTTCACAGATACGCAGTATTTT.

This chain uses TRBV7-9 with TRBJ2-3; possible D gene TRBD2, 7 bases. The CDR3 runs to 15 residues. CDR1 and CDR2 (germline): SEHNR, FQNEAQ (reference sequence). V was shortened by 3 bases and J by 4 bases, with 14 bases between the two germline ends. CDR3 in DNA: TGTGCCAGCAGCTTCGGGGGGCGGATGGCAGATACGCAGTATTTT. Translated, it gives CASSFGGRMADTQYF.

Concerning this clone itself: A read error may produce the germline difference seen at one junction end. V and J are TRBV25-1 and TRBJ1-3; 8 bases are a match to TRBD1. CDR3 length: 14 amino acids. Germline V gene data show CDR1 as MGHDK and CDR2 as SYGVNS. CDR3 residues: CASRETGAGNTIYF. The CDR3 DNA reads TGTGCCAGCAGGGAGACAGGGGCTGGGAACACCATATATTTT.

As DNA, the CDR3 is TGCGCCTCTAGCTTCCCACGCACCGGGGAGCTGTTTTTT. As protein: CASSFPRTGELFF. V is TRBV5-1 and J is TRBJ2-2; maybe TRBD2 (5 bases). The CDR3 extends over 13 amino acids. V lost 10 bases and J 4 bases, leaving 14 bases between the germline ends. Germline V CDR1 and CDR2: SGHRS, YFSETQ. The entire variable domain, with the rest obtained from reference TRBV5-1 and TRBJ2-2, is as follows: KAGVTQTPRYLIKTRGQQVTLSCSPISGHRSVSWYQQTPGQGLQFLFEYFSETQRNKGNFPGRFSGRQFSNSRSEMNVSTLELGDSALYLCASSFPRTGELFFGEGSRLTVL.